This TCR beta chain was profiled in a study of shared clonotypes between healthy human individuals. Whole-study results and caveats: Larger richness was generally estimated for naive than memory subsets. Naive CD4 clonotypes were shared across several donors at approximately 5.3%.

Assay used: immunoSEQ multiplex PCR; TCRdb lists only in-frame clones, some missing. Of about 1,900,000 clones in the sample, approximately 94% were seen once. Looked up from germline, CDR1 is MGHRA and CDR2 is YSYEKL. The V end was cut by 3 bases, the J end by 9 bases, with 21 bases between. The CDR3 runs 16 residues. Points on this clone: Its target is not known.

CD45RO-negative cells were positively selected for CCR7, leaving out terminally differentiated effector memory CD45RA+ cells. Healthy and HIV-negative, the adult donors had no recent acute infections or vaccinations. The chain recombines TRBV4-1 with TRBJ2-1; D gene unclear. The sequenced material came from naive CD8+ T cells sorted from blood. The sequence was collected from a young man in good health. The CDR3 reads CASSHASGPEGSEQFF. The CDR3 bases are TGCGCCAGCAGCCATGCCTCAGGACCCGAAGGTAGTGAGCAGTTCTTC.